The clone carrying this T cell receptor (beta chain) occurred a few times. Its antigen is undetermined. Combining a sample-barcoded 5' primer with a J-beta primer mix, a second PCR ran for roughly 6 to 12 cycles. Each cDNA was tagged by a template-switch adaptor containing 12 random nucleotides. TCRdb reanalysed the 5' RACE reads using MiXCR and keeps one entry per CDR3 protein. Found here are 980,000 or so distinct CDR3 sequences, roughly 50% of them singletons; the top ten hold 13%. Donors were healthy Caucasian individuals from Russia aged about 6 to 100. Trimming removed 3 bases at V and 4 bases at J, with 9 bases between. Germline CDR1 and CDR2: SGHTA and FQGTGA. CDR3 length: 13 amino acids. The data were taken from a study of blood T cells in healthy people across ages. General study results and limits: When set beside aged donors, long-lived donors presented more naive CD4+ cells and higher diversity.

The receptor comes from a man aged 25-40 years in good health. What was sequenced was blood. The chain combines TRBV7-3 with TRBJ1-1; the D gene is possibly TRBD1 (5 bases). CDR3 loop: CASSFGTGTEAFF. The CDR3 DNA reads TGTGCCAGCAGCTTCGGCACAGGCACTGAAGCTTTCTTT. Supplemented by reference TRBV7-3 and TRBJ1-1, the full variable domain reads GAGVSQTPSNKVTEKGKYVELRCDPISGHTALYWYRQSLGQGPEFLIYFQGTGAADDSGLPNDRFFAVRPEGSVSTLKIQRTERGDSAVYLCASSFGTGTEAFFGQGTRLTVV.